The clone carrying this TCR beta chain was counted at least ten times. As yet, its antigen is unknown. The data belong to a study of HIV-infected patients and healthy controls. Antiretroviral therapy had run roughly three months, about 14 weeks, before follow-up blood collection. The repertoire came from unfractionated whole blood and reflected all unsorted peripheral T cells. Alpha and beta constant-region primers primed reverse transcription of approximately 0.55 ug RNA. Separate chain-specific third strand synthesis with multiplexing indices produced the alpha and beta libraries. Each molecule carried a 12-nucleotide identifier made of two joined random hexamers added before amplification. TCRdb reprocessed the 5' RACE reads via MiXCR and lists one record per CDR3 protein. The sample consists of over 6,500 distinct CDR3 sequences, more than 9% of them appearing once. The CDR3 has 13 amino acids. In germline, CDR1 is MNHEY, CDR2 SMNVEV (reference sequence). V was clipped by 0 bases and J by 5 bases, with 7 bases between them.

General study results and limits: Comparisons were complicated because patients and controls had unequal numbers of distinct sequences.

The rearrangement links TRBV27 to TRBJ1-1; D not resolved. The TCR was taken from an adult with HIV infection. The sequencing used blood, collected during antiretroviral therapy. The CDR3 DNA reads TGTGCCAGCAGTTTATCCGGCGGTACTGAAGCTTTCTTT. Translation gives CASSLSGGTEAFF.